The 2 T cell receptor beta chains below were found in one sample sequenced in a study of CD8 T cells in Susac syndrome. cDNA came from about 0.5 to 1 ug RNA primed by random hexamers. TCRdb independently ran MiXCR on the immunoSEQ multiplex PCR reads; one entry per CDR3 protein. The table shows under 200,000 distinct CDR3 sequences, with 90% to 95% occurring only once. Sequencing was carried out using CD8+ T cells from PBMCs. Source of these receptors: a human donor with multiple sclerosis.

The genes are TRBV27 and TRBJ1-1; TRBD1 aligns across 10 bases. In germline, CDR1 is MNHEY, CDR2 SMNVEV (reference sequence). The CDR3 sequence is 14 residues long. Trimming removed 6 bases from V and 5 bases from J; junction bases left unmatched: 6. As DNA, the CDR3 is TGTGCCAGCAGCTTAGACAGGGGGCAGACTGAAGCTTTCTTT. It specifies CASSLDRGQTEAFF.

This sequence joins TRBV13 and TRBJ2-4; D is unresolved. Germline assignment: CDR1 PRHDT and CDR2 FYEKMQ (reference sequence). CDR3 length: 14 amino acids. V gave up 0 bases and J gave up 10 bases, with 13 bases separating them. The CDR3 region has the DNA TGTGCCAGCAGCTTAGGAATCGGACGGACGATTCAGTACTTC. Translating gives CASSLGIGRTIQYF.